The text below deals with one TCR beta chain. Its specificity is not known. Replicate sorted-subset PCRs were loaded with around 220 ng DNA, 25,000 to 30,000 T cell genomes. Assay: immunoSEQ multiplex PCR; the TCRdb copy retains only in-frame clones and omits some. The table includes more than 850,000 clones, roughly 74% detected once. This sample was taken from a study of shared clonotypes between healthy human individuals. Trimming cost V 0 bases and J 5 bases, with 4 bases left between them. Germline loops: CDR1 KGHSH, CDR2 LQKENI. The CDR3 has 12 amino acids. Study results and caveats: Sorted-subset samples were not fully sequenced, rarefaction indicated. Researchers sampled only blood; tissue repertoires likely differ. Across subsets, estimated richness was generally greater for naive than for memory populations.

This clonotype originated in a man aged 18-30 years in good health. Some clones in this sample may be carry-over from other donors' samples. The chain couples TRBV18 to TRBJ2-5; the D is unclear. The sample comprised memory CD4+ T cells from PBMCs. Subset reported: CD45RA-negative fraction. The chain's CDR3 is CASSPPFETQYF. CDR3 nucleotides: TGTGCCAGCTCACCACCGTTCGAGACCCAGTACTTC.